This TCR beta chain appears in the sequencing data of a study of tumor T cells in aggressive B-cell lymphoma. Germline V gene sequence: CDR1 SGHRS, CDR2 YFSETQ. V was trimmed by 0 bases and J by 6 bases, leaving 8 bases between them. The CDR3 spans 13 residues. Libraries were prepared by immunoSEQ multiplex PCR; TCRdb keeps only in-frame clonotypes and omits some of them. The sample holds about 3,100 clones; less than 85% are singletons and the top ten take 17%. This clone was observed a single time. The chain employs TRBV5-1 and TRBJ2-3; D unclear. Sample: tumor tissue. The sequence was collected from an adult with diffuse large B cell lymphoma. CDR3: CASSLAVGDTQYF. The DNA for the CDR3 is TGCGCCAGCAGCTTGGCCGTCGGGGATACGCAGTATTTT.